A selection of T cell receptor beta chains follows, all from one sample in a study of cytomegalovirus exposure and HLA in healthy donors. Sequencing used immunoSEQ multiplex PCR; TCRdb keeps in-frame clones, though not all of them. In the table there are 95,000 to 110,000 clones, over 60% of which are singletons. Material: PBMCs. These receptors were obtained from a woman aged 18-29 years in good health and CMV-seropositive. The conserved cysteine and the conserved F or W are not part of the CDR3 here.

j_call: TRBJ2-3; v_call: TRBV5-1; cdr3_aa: ASSFAGAGATDTQY
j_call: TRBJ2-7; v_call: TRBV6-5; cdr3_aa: ASRLDREYEQY
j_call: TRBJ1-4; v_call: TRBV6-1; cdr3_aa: ASSGGVNEKLF
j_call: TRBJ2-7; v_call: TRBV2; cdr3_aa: ASRAYSGSSYEQY
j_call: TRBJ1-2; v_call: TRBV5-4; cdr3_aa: ASSQGQGTDNYGYT
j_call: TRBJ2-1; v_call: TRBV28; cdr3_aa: ASIGTALYNEQF
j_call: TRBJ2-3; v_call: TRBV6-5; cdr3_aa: ASSYAGVRSDTQY
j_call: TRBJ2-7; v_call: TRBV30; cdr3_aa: AWSMGQGAYEQY
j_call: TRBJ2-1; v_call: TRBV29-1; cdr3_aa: SVDGTSGYNEQF
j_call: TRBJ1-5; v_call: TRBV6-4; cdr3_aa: ASSGGTSNQPQH
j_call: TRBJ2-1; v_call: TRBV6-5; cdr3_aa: ASPSRAGGGEQF
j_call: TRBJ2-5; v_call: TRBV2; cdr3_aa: ASRGDRAGRETQY
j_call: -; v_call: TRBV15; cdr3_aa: ATSIGLSPYEQY
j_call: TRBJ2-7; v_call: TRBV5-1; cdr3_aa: ASSLQRPTYEQY
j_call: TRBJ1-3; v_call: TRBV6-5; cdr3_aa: ASSYSSRGNTIY
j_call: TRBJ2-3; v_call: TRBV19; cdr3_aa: ASRLGGTQY
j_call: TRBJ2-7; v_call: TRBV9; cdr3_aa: ASSVEGTDSYEQY
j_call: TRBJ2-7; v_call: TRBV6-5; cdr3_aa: ASSWGQGASYEQY
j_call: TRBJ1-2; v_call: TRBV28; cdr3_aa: ASSFRGLSYGYT
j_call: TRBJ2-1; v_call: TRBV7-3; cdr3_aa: ASSLNLQGIEQF
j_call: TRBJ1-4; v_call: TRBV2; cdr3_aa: ASSDPRVGEKLF
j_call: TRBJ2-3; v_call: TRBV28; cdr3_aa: ASSPPSGLTDTQY
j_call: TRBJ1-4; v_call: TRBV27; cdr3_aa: ASSLWGTGPTNEKLF
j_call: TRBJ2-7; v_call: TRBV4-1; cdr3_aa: ASSPRGAGASYEQY